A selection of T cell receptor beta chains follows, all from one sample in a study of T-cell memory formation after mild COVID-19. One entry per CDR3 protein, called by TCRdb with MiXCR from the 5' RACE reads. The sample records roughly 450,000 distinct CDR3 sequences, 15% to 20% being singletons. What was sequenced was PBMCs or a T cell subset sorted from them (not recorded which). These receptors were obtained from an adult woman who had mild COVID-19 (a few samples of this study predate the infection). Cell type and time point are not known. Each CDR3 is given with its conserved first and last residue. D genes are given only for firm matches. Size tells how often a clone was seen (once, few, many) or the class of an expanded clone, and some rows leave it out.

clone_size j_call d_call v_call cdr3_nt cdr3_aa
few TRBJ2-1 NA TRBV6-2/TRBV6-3 TGTGCCAGCAGTCTAGTGGGAGCAGGGCGGAGTAGGCAGTTCTTC CASSLVGAGRSRQFF
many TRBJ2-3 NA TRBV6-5 TGTGCCAGCAGTTACCAGCCCCTTGGCACAGATACGCAGTATTTT CASSYQPLGTDTQYF
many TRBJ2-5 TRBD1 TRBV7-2 TGTGCCAGCAGCACTTTCGGGACAGCCAAAGAGACCCAGTACTTC CASSTFGTAKETQYF
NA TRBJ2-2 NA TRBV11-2 TGTGCCAGCAGCTTTTTAGGGTTCGGGGAGCTGTTTTTT CASSFLGFGELFF
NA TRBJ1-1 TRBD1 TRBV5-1 TGCGCCAGCAGTAGGGACAGCATGAACACTGAAGCTTTCTTT CASSRDSMNTEAFF
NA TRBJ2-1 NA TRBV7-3 TGTGCCAGCAGCTTAACCGGTGGAAAAGTATCCGTACAAAGGCAGTTCTTC CASSLTGGKVSVQRQFF
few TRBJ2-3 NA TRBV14 TGTGCCAGCAGCCAAGAGTGGAGGCCCAGCACAGATACGCAGTATTTT CASSQEWRPSTDTQYF
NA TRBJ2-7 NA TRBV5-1 TGCGCCAGCAGCCTGGGGTCCCTTACTACCTACGAGCAGTACTTC CASSLGSLTTYEQYF
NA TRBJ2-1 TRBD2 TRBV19 TGTGCCACCGGTCGGGGGACTAGCTCCTACAATGAGCAGTTCTTC CATGRGTSSYNEQFF
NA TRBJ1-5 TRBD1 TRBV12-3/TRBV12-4 TGTGCCAGCAGTTTGGACAGGGGGCTCCAGCCCCAGCATTTT CASSLDRGLQPQHF
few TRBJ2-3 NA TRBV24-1 TGTGCCACCAGTGATTTTGCAGATAGCACAGATACGCAGTATTTT CATSDFADSTDTQYF
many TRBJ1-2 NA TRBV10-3 TGTGCCATCAGTGAATCTAACTATGGCTACACCTTC CAISESNYGYTF
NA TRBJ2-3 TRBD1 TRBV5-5 TGTGCCAGCAGGTGGGACAGGCCATACACAGATACGCAGTATTTT CASRWDRPYTDTQYF
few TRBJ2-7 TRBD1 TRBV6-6 TGTGCCAGCAGTTACCACGACCTGGACAGGACCTACGAGCAGTACTTC CASSYHDLDRTYEQYF
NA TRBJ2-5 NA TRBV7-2 TGTGCCAGCAGCTACGGGACATCGTACCAAGAGACCCAGTACTTC CASSYGTSYQETQYF
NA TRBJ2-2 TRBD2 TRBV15 TGTGCCACCAGCACCGCGGGAGGGCCGTACGGGGAGCTGTTTTTT CATSTAGGPYGELFF
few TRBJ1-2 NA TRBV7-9 TGTGCCAGCAGCTTAGTAGATTCTGGCTACACCTTC CASSLVDSGYTF
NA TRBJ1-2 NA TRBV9 TGTGCCAGCAGCGGTTTCGGACAGAACTATGGCTACACCTTC CASSGFGQNYGYTF
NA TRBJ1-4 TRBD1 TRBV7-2 TGTGCCAGCGGAACAGGGGGCCCGGGTGAAAAACTGTTTTTT CASGTGGPGEKLFF
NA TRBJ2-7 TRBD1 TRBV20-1 TGCAGTGCCCCATGGACAGGGTTGTCCTACGAGCAGTACTTC CSAPWTGLSYEQYF
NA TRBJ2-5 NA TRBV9 TGTGCCAGCGGCCAGGGTAGGGGAGAGACCCAGTACTTC CASGQGRGETQYF
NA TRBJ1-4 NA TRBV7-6 TGTGCCAGCACCCCCGGTCCTGGGGAAAAACTGTTTTTT CASTPGPGEKLFF
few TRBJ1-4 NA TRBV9 TGTGCCAGCAGTGAAGGCGGGGGAACGAGGAGTGAAAAACTGTTTTTT CASSEGGGTRSEKLFF
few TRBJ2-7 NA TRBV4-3 TGCGCCAGCAGCCAAGTGCACAGAAACAACCCTAACTACGAGCAGTACTTC CASSQVHRNNPNYEQYF
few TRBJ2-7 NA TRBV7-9 TGTGCCAGCAGCTTAGGGCAGGCGATCTACGAGCAGTACTTC CASSLGQAIYEQYF
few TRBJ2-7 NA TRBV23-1 TGCGCCAGCAGCCACAGAGGTTTTGCCCCTAACGAGCAGTACTTC CASSHRGFAPNEQYF
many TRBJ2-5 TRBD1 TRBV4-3 TGCGCCAGCAGCCCCGCCGGGACAGGGGCAAGAGAGACCCAGTACTTC CASSPAGTGARETQYF
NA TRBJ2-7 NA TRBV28 TGTGCCAGCAGTTTAAGCGGACACCCATGGGGCTCCTACGAGCAGTACTTC CASSLSGHPWGSYEQYF
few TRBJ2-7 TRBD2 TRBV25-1 TGTGCCAGCAGTGACCTAGCGGGGGCCTACGAGCAGTACTTC CASSDLAGAYEQYF
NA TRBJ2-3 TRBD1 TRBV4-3 TGCGCCAGCAGCCATTTAACCCGGGACAGGGGGTTCCCAGATACGCAGTATTTT CASSHLTRDRGFPDTQYF
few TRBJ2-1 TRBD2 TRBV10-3 TGTGCCATCAGTGGAGGGACTAGCGGGCTCAATGAGCAGTTCTTC CAISGGTSGLNEQFF
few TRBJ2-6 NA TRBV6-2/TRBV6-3 TGTGCCAGCAGGGGGCAGTTTTTCTCTGGGGCCAACGTCCTGACTTTC CASRGQFFSGANVLTF
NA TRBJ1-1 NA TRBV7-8 TGTGCCAGCAGCGCAGCGGGGACTGAAGCTTTCTTT CASSAAGTEAFF
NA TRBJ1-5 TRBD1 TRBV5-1 TGCGCCAGCAGCTTGTGGGGACAGCCCAATCAGCCCCAGCATTTT CASSLWGQPNQPQHF
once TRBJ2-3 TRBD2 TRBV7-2 TGTGCCAGCAGCAACCTAGCGGGGGGGCTCACAGATACGCAGTATTTT CASSNLAGGLTDTQYF
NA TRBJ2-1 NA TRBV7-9 TGTGCCAGCAGCTTATATGGCGGCCTAACCAATGAGCAGTTCTTC CASSLYGGLTNEQFF
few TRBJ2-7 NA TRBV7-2 TGTGCCAGCAGCTCGGACACCCTTCGGGACGAGCAGTACTTC CASSSDTLRDEQYF
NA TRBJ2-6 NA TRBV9 TGTGCCAGCAGCGTAGAAAGGTCGGCTAACTCTGGGGCCAACGTCCTGACTTTC CASSVERSANSGANVLTF
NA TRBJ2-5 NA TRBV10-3 TGTGCCATCAGTGAAAGCCTAGCGAAGAGGGTGGGGGAGACCCAGTACTTC CAISESLAKRVGETQYF
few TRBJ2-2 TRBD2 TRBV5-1 TGCGCCAGCAGCACGGGACTAGCGGCGAACACCGGGGAGCTGTTTTTT CASSTGLAANTGELFF
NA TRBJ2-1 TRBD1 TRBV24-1 TGTGCCACCAGTGATTTGCGGACAGGGACCGGGAATGAGCAGTTCTTC CATSDLRTGTGNEQFF
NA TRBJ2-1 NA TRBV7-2 TGTGCTAGCTTTTGGGGGGGGCGAAAGTTCTTC CASFWGGRKFF